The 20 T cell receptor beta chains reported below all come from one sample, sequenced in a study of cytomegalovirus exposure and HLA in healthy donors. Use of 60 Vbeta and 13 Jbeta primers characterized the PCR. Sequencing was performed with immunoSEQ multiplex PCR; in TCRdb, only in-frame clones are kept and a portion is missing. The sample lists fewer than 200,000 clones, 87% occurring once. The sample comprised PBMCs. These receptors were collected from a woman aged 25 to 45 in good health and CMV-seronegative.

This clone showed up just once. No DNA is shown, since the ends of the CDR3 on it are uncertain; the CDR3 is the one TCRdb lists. The CDR3 spells CASSILANYGYTF. The chain is built from TRBV19 and TRBJ1-2; TRBD1 reflects the table's D call only, with no check against the DNA. The CDR3 extends over 13 residues, inclusive of both ends. Looked up from germline, CDR1 is LNHDA and CDR2 is SQIVND (reference sequence).

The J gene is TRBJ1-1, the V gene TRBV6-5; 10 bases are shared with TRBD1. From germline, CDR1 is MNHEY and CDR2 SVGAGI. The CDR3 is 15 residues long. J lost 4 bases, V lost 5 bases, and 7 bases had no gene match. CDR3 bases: TGTGCCAGCAGTGGGTGGACAGGGGGTAGCACTGAAGCTTTCTTT. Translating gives CASSGWTGGSTEAFF.

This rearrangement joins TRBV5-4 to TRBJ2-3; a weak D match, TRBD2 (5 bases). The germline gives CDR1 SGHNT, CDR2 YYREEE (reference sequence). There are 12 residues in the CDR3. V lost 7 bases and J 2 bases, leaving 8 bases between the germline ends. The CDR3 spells CASARATDTQYF. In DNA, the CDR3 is TGTGCCAGCGCGCGGGCCACAGATACGCAGTATTTT.

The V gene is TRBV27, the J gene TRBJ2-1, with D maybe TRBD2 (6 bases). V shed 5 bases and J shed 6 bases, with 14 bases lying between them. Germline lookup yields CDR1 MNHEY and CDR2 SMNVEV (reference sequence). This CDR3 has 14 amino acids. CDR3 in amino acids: CASSLQTGGNEQFF. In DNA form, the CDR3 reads TGTGCCAGCAGTCTTCAAACCGGGGGCAATGAGCAGTTCTTC.

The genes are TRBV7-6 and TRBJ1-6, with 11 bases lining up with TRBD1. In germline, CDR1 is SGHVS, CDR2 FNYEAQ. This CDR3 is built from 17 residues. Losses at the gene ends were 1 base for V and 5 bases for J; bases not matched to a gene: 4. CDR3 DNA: TGTGCCAGCAGCTTAGGGACAGGGGGCTTAAATAATTCACCCCTCCACTTT. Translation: CASSLGTGGLNNSPLHF.

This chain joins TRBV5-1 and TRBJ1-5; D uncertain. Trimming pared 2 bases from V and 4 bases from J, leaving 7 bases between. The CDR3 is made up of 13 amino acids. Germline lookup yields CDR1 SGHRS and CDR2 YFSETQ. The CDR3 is CASSFGPNQPQHF. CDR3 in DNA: TGCGCCAGCAGCTTTGGGCCTAATCAGCCCCAGCATTTT.

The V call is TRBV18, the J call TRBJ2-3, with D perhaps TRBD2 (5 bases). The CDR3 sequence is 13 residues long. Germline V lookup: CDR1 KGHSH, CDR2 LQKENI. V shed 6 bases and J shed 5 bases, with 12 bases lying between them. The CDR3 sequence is CASSRVGGDTQYF. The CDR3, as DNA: TGTGCCAGCTCGCGTGTAGGAGGAGATACGCAGTATTTT.

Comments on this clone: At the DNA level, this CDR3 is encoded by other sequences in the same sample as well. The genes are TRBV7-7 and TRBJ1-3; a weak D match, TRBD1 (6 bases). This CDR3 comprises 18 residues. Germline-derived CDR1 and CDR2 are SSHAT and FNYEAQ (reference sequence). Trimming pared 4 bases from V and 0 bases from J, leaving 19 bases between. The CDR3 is CASSSQSYGTYSGNTIYF. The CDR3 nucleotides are TGTGCCAGCAGCTCCCAGAGTTACGGGACATACTCTGGAAACACCATATATTTT.

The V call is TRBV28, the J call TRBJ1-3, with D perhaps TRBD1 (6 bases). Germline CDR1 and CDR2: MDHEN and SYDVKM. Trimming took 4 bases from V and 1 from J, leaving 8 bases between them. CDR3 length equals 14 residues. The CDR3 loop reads CASSSTGSGNTIYF. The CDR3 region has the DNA TGTGCCAGCAGTTCTACAGGGTCTGGAAACACCATATATTTT.

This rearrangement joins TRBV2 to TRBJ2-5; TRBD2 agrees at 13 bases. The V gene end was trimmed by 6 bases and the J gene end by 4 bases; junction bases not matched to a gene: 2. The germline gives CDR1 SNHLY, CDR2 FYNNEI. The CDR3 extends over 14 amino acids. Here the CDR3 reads CASSWTSGRETQYF. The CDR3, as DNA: TGTGCCAGCAGCTGGACTAGCGGGAGAGAGACCCAGTACTTC.

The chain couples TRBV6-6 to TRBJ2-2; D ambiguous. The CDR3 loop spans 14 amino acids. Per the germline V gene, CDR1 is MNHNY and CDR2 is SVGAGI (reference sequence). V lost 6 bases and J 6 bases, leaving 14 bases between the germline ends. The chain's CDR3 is CASSPRNIAGELFF. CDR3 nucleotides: TGTGCCAGCAGCCCTCGAAACATCGCCGGGGAGCTGTTTTTT.

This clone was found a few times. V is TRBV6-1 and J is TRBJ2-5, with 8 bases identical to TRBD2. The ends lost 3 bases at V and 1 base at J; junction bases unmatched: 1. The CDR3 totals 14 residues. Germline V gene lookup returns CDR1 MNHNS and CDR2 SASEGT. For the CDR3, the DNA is TGTGCCAGCAGTGAGGGACTAGTCCAAGAGACCCAGTACTTC. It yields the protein CASSEGLVQETQYF.

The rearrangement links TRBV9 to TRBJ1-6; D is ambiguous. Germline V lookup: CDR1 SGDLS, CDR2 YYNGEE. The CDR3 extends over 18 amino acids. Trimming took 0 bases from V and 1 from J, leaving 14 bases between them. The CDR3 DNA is TGTGCCAGCAGCGTAGACCCGCGCCACCCGTCCTATAATTCACCCCTCCACTTT. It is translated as CASSVDPRHPSYNSPLHF.

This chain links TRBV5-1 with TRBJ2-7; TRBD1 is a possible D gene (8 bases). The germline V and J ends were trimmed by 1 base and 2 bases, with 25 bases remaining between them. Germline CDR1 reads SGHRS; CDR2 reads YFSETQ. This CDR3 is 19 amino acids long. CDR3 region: CASSLWSGGQGAVPYEQYF. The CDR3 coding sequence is TGCGCCAGCAGCTTGTGGTCGGGGGGTCAGGGGGCTGTCCCCTACGAGCAGTACTTC.

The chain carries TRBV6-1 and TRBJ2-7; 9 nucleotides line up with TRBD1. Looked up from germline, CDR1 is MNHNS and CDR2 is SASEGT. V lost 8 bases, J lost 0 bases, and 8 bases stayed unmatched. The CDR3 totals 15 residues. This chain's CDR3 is CASEKGQGLSYEQYF. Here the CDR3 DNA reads TGTGCCAGCGAGAAGGGACAGGGTCTCTCCTACGAGCAGTACTTC.

The CDR3 reads CASSPRGRGARETQYF. The CDR3, as DNA: TGTGCCAGCAGCCCCAGAGGTCGGGGGGCACGCGAGACCCAGTACTTC. The chain has TRBV7-2 and TRBJ2-5, with D tentatively TRBD2 (7 bases). V was cut by 5 bases and J by 5 bases, with 21 bases left in between. There are 16 residues in the CDR3. Looked up from germline, CDR1 is SGHTA and CDR2 is FQGNSA.

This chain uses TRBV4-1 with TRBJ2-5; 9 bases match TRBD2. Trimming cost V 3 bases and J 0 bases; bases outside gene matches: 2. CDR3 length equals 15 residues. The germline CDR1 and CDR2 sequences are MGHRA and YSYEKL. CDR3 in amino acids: CASSQTSGYQETQYF. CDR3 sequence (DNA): TGCGCCAGCAGCCAGACTAGCGGCTACCAAGAGACCCAGTACTTC.

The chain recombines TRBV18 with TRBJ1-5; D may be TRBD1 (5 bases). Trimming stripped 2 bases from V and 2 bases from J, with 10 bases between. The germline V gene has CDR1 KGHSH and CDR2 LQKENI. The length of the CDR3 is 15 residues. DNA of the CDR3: TGTGCCAGCTCACCAAGAGGACATGGCAATCAGCCCCAGCATTTT. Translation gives CASSPRGHGNQPQHF. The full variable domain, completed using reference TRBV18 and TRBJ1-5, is NAGVMQNPRHLVRRRGQEARLRCSPMKGHSHVYWYRQLPEEGLKFMVYLQKENIIDESGMPKERFSAEFPKEGPSILRIQQVVRGDSAAYFCASSPRGHGNQPQHFGDGTRLSIL.

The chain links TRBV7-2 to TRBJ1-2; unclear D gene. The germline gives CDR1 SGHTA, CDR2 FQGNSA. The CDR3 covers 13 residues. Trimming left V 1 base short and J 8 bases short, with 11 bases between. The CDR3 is CASSLETEMGYTF. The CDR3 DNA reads TGTGCCAGCAGCTTAGAAACAGAGATGGGCTACACCTTC.

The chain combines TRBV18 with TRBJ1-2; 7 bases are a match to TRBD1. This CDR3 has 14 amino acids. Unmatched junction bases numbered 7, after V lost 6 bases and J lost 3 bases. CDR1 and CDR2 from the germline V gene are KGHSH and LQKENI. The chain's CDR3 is CASSLNGQDYGYTF. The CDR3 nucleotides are TGTGCCAGCTCCCTAAACGGACAGGACTATGGCTACACCTTC.